One and the same sample provided the 32 T cell receptor beta chains below, sequenced in a study of blood T cell dynamics during melanoma immunotherapy. Profiled with immunoSEQ multiplex PCR; TCRdb holds only in-frame clones, not every one. This repertoire shows about 8,000 clones, 85% to 90% found once; its top ten account for 5.2%. As for time point: week 3, after first cycle of checkpoint inhibitor. The sample was blood, taken from a patient treated with checkpoint blockade. These receptor sequences come from a human donor with melanoma.

J is TRBJ2-7 and V is TRBV10-3; D is possibly TRBD1 (5 bases). The CDR3 is 16 amino acids. V lost 2 bases and J lost 0, with 14 bases in between. Germline V gene data show CDR1 as ENHRY and CDR2 as SYGVKD. CDR3 in amino acids: CAISEPGKKSSYEQYF. The CDR3 DNA follows: TGTGCCATCAGTGAGCCAGGGAAGAAGAGCTCCTACGAGCAGTACTTC.

The chain combines TRBV27 with TRBJ2-7; D not certain. Germline-derived CDR1 and CDR2 are MNHEY and SMNVEV (reference sequence). The V end was cut by 6 bases, the J end by 0 bases, with 12 bases between. There are 14 residues in the CDR3. The CDR3 sequence: CASRMTRTSYEQYF. The DNA for the CDR3 is TGTGCCAGCAGGATGACCAGAACCTCCTACGAGCAGTACTTC.

The chain has TRBV6-6 and TRBJ1-4; TRBD1 matches at 9 bases. Germline CDR1 MNHNY, CDR2 SVGAGI (reference sequence). This CDR3 spans 15 amino acids. J gave up 5 bases and V 7 bases, and 8 bases lay outside the gene matches. The CDR3 nucleotides read TGTGCCAGCAACCGCGGGACAGGGATAAATGAAAAACTGTTTTTT. Translated: CASNRGTGINEKLFF.

The gene calls are TRBV6-5 and TRBJ1-2; 7 nucleotides line up with TRBD1. Germline trimming cut 3 bases from V and 6 bases from J; bases unmatched to any gene: 10. The length of the CDR3 is 15 residues. In germline, CDR1 is MNHEY, CDR2 SVGAGI. DNA for the CDR3: TGTGCCAGCAGTTATTCCAGGGGGGCGGCGGATGGCTACACCTTC. As protein: CASSYSRGAADGYTF.

This clone occurred a few times. The chain employs TRBV7-6 and TRBJ1-2; D not resolved. Germline V gene sequence: CDR1 SGHVS, CDR2 FNYEAQ. This CDR3 has 14 residues. The V gene lost 5 bases and the J gene lost 2 bases, with 12 bases spanning the gap. CDR3 amino acids: CASSPNLGNYGYTF. The CDR3 coding sequence is TGTGCCAGCAGCCCGAATCTTGGGAACTATGGCTACACCTTC.

This chain uses TRBV6-1 with TRBJ2-5; D gene ambiguous. Germline lookup yields CDR1 MNHNS and CDR2 SASEGT. Trimming removed 4 bases from V and 0 bases from J, with 12 bases in between. This CDR3 has 15 amino acids. CDR3 coding DNA: TGTGCCAGCAGTGTCTTCGGCAGTAACCAAGAGACCCAGTACTTC. Translating it yields CASSVFGSNQETQYF.

The rearrangement joins TRBV7-8 to TRBJ2-7, with D uncertain. Looked up from germline, CDR1 is SGHVS and CDR2 is FQNEAQ. With 7 bases removed from V and 2 bases from J, the gap between germline ends came to 12 bases. The length of the CDR3 is 13 residues. The CDR3 here is CASTEEATYEQYF. Here the CDR3 DNA reads TGTGCCAGCACAGAAGAGGCGACCTACGAGCAGTACTTC.

The rearrangement joins TRBV10-1 to TRBJ1-1, with TRBD1 as a possible D gene (5 bases). The CDR3 covers 12 residues. From germline, CDR1 is WNHNN and CDR2 SYGVQD (reference sequence). With 4 bases removed from V and 6 bases from J, the gap between germline ends came to 9 bases. CDR3 amino acids: CASSGRGAEAFF. The DNA for the CDR3 is TGCGCCAGCAGTGGTAGGGGCGCTGAAGCTTTCTTT.

The V call is TRBV19, the J call TRBJ2-5; perhaps TRBD2 as D (6 bases). The J call is doubtful: the DNA matches TRBJ2-7 better. This CDR3 is built from 13 residues. The germline CDR1 and CDR2 sequences are LNHDA and SQIVND (reference sequence). The CDR3: CASSMVPGDEQYF. CDR3 nucleotides: TGTGCCAGTAGTATGGTACCGGGGGACGAGCAGTACTTC.

This rearrangement joins TRBV30 to TRBJ1-2; the match to TRBD1 covers 8 bases. Germline V gene sequence: CDR1 GTSNPN, CDR2 SVGIG (reference sequence). This CDR3 contains 14 residues. Trimming at V came to 5 bases and at J to 4 bases, leaving 9 bases not matched to a gene. In DNA, the CDR3 is TGTGCCTGGCTCGGGACAGGACATTTCTATGGCTACACCTTC. This sequence encodes CAWLGTGHFYGYTF. Full variable domain (missing parts from reference TRBV30 and TRBJ1-2): SQTIHQWPATLVQPVGSPLSLECTVEGTSNPNLYWYRQAAGRGLQLLFYSVGIGQISSEVPQNLSASRPQDRQFILSSKKLLLSDSGFYLCAWLGTGHFYGYTFGSGTRLTVV.

The gene calls are TRBV5-1 and TRBJ1-3, with D unclear. Trimming took off 1 base at V and 0 bases at J, with 11 bases between the two ends. Germline-derived CDR1 and CDR2 are SGHRS and YFSETQ. The CDR3 is made up of 16 amino acids. The CDR3 DNA follows: TGCGCCAGCAGCTTGAGGGAAACAGACTCTGGAAACACCATATATTTT. This codes for CASSLRETDSGNTIYF.

The chain employs TRBV10-1 and TRBJ2-7; D gene uncertain. CDR1 and CDR2 (germline): WNHNN, SYGVQD (reference sequence). V was trimmed by 2 bases and J by 0 bases, leaving 5 bases between them. The CDR3 is 13 amino acids. This CDR3 is CASSERSSYEQYV. The CDR3 DNA sequence: TGCGCCAGCAGTGAGAGAAGCTCCTACGAGCAGTACGTC.

This chain connects TRBV19 to TRBJ1-5; 9 bases map to TRBD1. This CDR3 contains 16 residues. The V gene end was trimmed by 3 bases and the J gene end by 7 bases; junction bases not matched to a gene: 10. Germline CDR1 and CDR2: LNHDA and SQIVND (reference sequence). The CDR3, as DNA: TGTGCCAGTAGTATCCCCGGACAGGGGCATAGACAGCCCCAGCATTTT. Translated: CASSIPGQGHRQPQHF.

The genes are TRBV15 and TRBJ1-6; maybe TRBD1 (5 bases). The V end lost 3 bases, the J end lost 4 bases, and 10 bases lay between the germline ends. Germline CDR1 LNHNV, CDR2 YYDKDF (reference sequence). The CDR3 totals 15 residues. CDR3 protein: CATSSGTGYNSPLHF. The CDR3 nucleotides read TGTGCCACCAGCAGCGGGACGGGGTATAATTCACCCCTCCACTTT. The variable domain in full, with the rest retrieved from reference TRBV15 and TRBJ1-6, is DAMVIQNPRYQVTQFGKPVTLSCSQTLNHNVMYWYQQKSSQAPKLLFHYYDKDFNNEADTPDNFQSRRPNTSFCFLDIRSPGLGDTAMYLCATSSGTGYNSPLHFGNGTRLTVT.

This chain joins TRBV28 and TRBJ2-5, with TRBD2 as a possible D gene (6 bases). V gave up 8 bases and J gave up 2 bases, with 18 bases separating them. Germline values: CDR1 MDHEN, CDR2 SYDVKM. The CDR3 is made up of 15 amino acids. The CDR3 loop reads CASVKRERRQETQYF. The CDR3 DNA is TGTGCCAGCGTTAAACGGGAGAGAAGGCAAGAGACCCAGTACTTC.

V usage is TRBV18 and J usage is TRBJ1-1; D might be TRBD1 (5 bases). The germline V and J ends were trimmed by 0 bases and 5 bases, with 13 bases remaining between them. The CDR3 covers 15 residues. Germline V gene sequence: CDR1 KGHSH, CDR2 LQKENI. The CDR3 DNA sequence: TGTGCCAGCTCACCACCGCAGGGCTTGGGGACTGAAGCTTTCTTT. The encoded protein is CASSPPQGLGTEAFF. Combining the CDR3 with reference TRBV18 and TRBJ1-1 gives the whole variable domain NAGVMQNPRHLVRRRGQEARLRCSPMKGHSHVYWYRQLPEEGLKFMVYLQKENIIDESGMPKERFSAEFPKEGPSILRIQQVVRGDSAAYFCASSPPQGLGTEAFFGQGTRLTVV.

The chain links TRBV4-1 to TRBJ2-2; 13 bases match TRBD2. Germline values: CDR1 MGHRA, CDR2 YSYEKL. Losses at the gene ends were 5 bases for V and 4 bases for J; bases not matched to a gene: 7. The CDR3 totals 17 residues. The CDR3 reads CASSALAGGPGTGELFF. For the CDR3, the DNA is TGCGCCAGCAGCGCACTAGCGGGAGGGCCGGGCACCGGGGAGCTGTTTTTT.

This clone has only one observation. The J gene is TRBJ1-5, the V gene TRBV11-2, with D possibly TRBD1 on 5 matching bases. CDR3 length: 13 residues. Germline loops: CDR1 SGHAT, CDR2 FQNNGV. Trimming took off 8 bases at V and 12 bases at J, with 20 bases between the two ends. The CDR3: CASAGGPAGVQHF. CDR3 DNA: TGTGCCAGCGCCGGGGGACCGGCGGGGGTCCAGCATTTT.

J is TRBJ1-1 and V is TRBV30; D is possibly TRBD1 (6 bases). V was pared by 4 bases and J by 1 base, with 10 bases between. Germline V gives CDR1 GTSNPN, CDR2 SVGIG (reference sequence). The CDR3 sequence is 13 residues long. The CDR3, as DNA: TGTGCCTGGAAACAGGGACCGAACACTGAAGCTTTCTTT. Translating gives CAWKQGPNTEAFF.

V and J are TRBV9 and TRBJ2-7, with 10 bases that match TRBD1. V was pared by 3 bases and J by 4 bases, with 7 bases of the junction left unmatched. CDR3 length: 15 amino acids. Germline lookup yields CDR1 SGDLS and CDR2 YYNGEE. The CDR3 loop is CASSASDRGVYEQYF. The CDR3 region has the DNA TGTGCCAGCAGCGCATCGGACAGGGGGGTTTACGAGCAGTACTTC.

CDR3 nucleotides: TGTGCCAGCAGGGCAGGAGGATTCAATCAGCCCCAGCATTTT. Its protein product is CASRAGGFNQPQHF. J is TRBJ1-5 and V is TRBV6-1, with D hard to call. In germline, CDR1 is MNHNS, CDR2 SASEGT. V was pared by 6 bases and J by 3 bases, with 12 bases between. The CDR3 totals 14 residues.

J is TRBJ2-7 and V is TRBV5-6; 10 bases are shared with TRBD1. V dropped 2 bases and J dropped 1; count of bases not matched to a gene: 9. The CDR3 totals 17 residues. Germline V gene data show CDR1 as SGHDT and CDR2 as YYEEEE. CDR3 region: CASSFYTPGQGSYEQYV. CDR3 nucleotides: TGTGCCAGCAGCTTCTATACCCCGGGACAGGGGTCCTACGAGCAGTACGTC.

This chain uses TRBV5-1 with TRBJ1-2; TRBD1 aligns across 9 bases. Germline V gene lookup returns CDR1 SGHRS and CDR2 YFSETQ. The J segment lost 5 bases and the V segment lost 2 bases, leaving 4 bases of the junction unmatched. The CDR3 is made up of 14 amino acids. The CDR3 is CASSFVTGGYGYTF. The CDR3 nucleotides read TGCGCCAGCAGCTTCGTGACAGGGGGGTATGGCTACACCTTC.

V and J are TRBV10-1 and TRBJ1-5, with TRBD1 as a possible D gene (6 bases). The CDR3 is 14 residues long. V lost 4 bases and J lost 6, with 13 bases in between. Germline CDR1 reads WNHNN; CDR2 reads SYGVQD (reference sequence). The CDR3 DNA is TGCGCCAGCAGTGCCGGGGGGGCGAGTCAGCCCCAGCATTTT. Amino acids: CASSAGGASQPQHF.

The chain carries TRBV5-1 and TRBJ2-7, with D possibly matching TRBD2 (6 bases). Looked up from germline, CDR1 is SGHRS and CDR2 is YFSETQ. The germline V and J ends were trimmed by 0 bases and 5 bases, with 12 bases remaining between them. The CDR3 runs 14 residues. The CDR3 sequence is CASSLGGGANEQYV. The CDR3 DNA reads as TGCGCCAGCAGCTTGGGAGGAGGGGCCAACGAGCAGTACGTC.

This clone was seen a single time. The chain couples TRBV28 to TRBJ2-5, with 7 positions matching TRBD1. CDR1 MDHEN and CDR2 SYDVKM come from the germline V gene. Trimming cost V 10 bases and J 4 bases; bases outside gene matches: 9. This CDR3 is 13 amino acids long. CDR3 residues: CAIQRDRVETQYF. The CDR3 bases are TGTGCCATCCAGAGGGACAGAGTAGAGACCCAGTACTTC.

The chain links TRBV25-1 to TRBJ1-2, with unresolved D. In germline, CDR1 is MGHDK, CDR2 SYGVNS. V lost 5 bases to trimming and J lost 5 bases, with 15 bases between them. The length of the CDR3 is 14 residues. CDR3 in DNA: TGTGCCAGCAGTCTCCGGGCGACGGGGTATGGCTACACCTTC. The encoded protein is CASSLRATGYGYTF.

The V and J genes are TRBV2 and TRBJ1-2, with 12 bases lining up with TRBD1. The CDR3 covers 16 residues. Trimming at V came to 5 bases and at J to 7 bases, leaving 11 bases not matched to a gene. CDR1 SNHLY and CDR2 FYNNEI come from the germline V gene. CDR3 sequence (DNA): TGTGCCAGCAGTATGGGACAGGGGGCGTTTAGTTTTGGCTACACCTTC. Its protein is CASSMGQGAFSFGYTF.

The DNA of the CDR3 is TGTGCCAGCAGCCAAATCGAGGATCAGCCCCAGCATTTT. Amino acid sequence: CASSQIEDQPQHF. V is TRBV4-2 and J is TRBJ1-5, with D hard to call. With 2 bases removed from V and 5 bases from J, the gap between germline ends came to 7 bases. The germline V gene has CDR1 LGHNA and CDR2 YNFKEQ. This CDR3 is 13 amino acids long.

The chain joins TRBV4-2 to TRBJ1-5; 7 bases are shared with TRBD1. In germline, CDR1 is LGHNA, CDR2 YNFKEQ. Losses at the gene ends were 1 base for V and 5 bases for J; bases not matched to a gene: 8. The CDR3 loop spans 16 amino acids. This chain's CDR3 is CASSQAGGQVHQPQHF. CDR3 in DNA: TGTGCCAGCAGCCAAGCGGGAGGACAGGTCCATCAGCCCCAGCATTTT.

CDR3 in DNA: TGTGCCAGCAGCTCCTTATCAACCTACGAGCAGTACGTC. Translation gives CASSSLSTYEQYV. The chain joins TRBV7-2 to TRBJ2-7; D ambiguous. CDR3 length: 13 residues. CDR1 SGHTA and CDR2 FQGNSA come from the germline V gene. Between the trimmed V and J ends, which lost 4 bases and 2 bases, there was a span of 9 bases.

This sequence joins TRBV28 and TRBJ1-2, with D perhaps matching TRBD1 (5 bases). Germline V gives CDR1 MDHEN, CDR2 SYDVKM. The CDR3 length is 12 residues. The ends were cut back, 3 bases at V and 9 bases at J, with 11 bases in the middle. CDR3 nucleotide sequence: TGTGCCAGCAGTTTCTTGGGGCTCAGCTACACCTTC. Residues: CASSFLGLSYTF.